This entry describes one T cell receptor (beta chain). Its antigen is still unknown. The source of the sample is a study of molecular identifiers for immune sequencing clone quantification. Deletions cut 6 bases from V and 0 bases from J, with 11 bases between. CDR1 and CDR2 (germline): MDHEN, SYDVKM. The CDR3 consists of 14 residues. General observations from the study: Clones above 20 RNA copies contained over 98% of effector molecules but under 1% of naive ones. Barcode-sharing identical TCR molecules could underestimate highly expanded clone sizes.

Previously reported methods and listed TCR primers produced the bulk TCR libraries. In TCRdb, the PCR reads were re-called with MiXCR into one record per CDR3 protein. In the table there are some 590,000 distinct CDR3 sequences, roughly 25% of which are singletons. The sample taken for sequencing was naive CD8+ T cells from blood, with Jurkat cell RNA spiked in. Subset noted: FACS-sorted CD8+CD4-CCR7+CD45RA+ naive T cells. This clonotype was sampled from a human donor in good health. Some libraries in this study had Jurkat cell RNA spiked in. This sequence joins TRBV28 and TRBJ1-2, with D unresolved. CDR3 region: CASSLWAANYGYTF. The CDR3 DNA is TGTGCCAGCAGCTTGTGGGCAGCTAACTATGGCTACACCTTC.